The 5 T cell receptor beta chains listed next were all sequenced from one sample in a study of blood T cell repertoires in COVID-19. Method: immunoSEQ multiplex PCR; TCRdb's copy keeps in-frame clones and lacks some. This table has some 230,000 clones, around 91% appearing once. The sample consisted of PBMCs or T cells enriched from blood (not recorded which). The source is a woman aged 18 to 35 in a cohort exposed to, infected with or recovered from COVID-19 (not recorded which).

This clone was counted once. The J gene is TRBJ2-1, the V gene TRBV5-1, with TRBD1 matching 8 bases. Germline CDR1 is SGHRS and CDR2 is YFSETQ. This CDR3 region has 14 residues. The J segment lost 6 bases and the V segment lost 4 bases, leaving 6 bases of the junction unmatched. This chain's CDR3 is CASSPGQGFNEQFF. The CDR3 DNA reads as TGCGCCAGCAGCCCCGGACAGGGCTTCAATGAGCAGTTCTTC. Using reference TRBV5-1 and TRBJ2-1 for the parts outside the CDR3, the full variable domain is KAGVTQTPRYLIKTRGQQVTLSCSPISGHRSVSWYQQTPGQGLQFLFEYFSETQRNKGNFPGRFSGRQFSNSRSEMNVSTLELGDSALYLCASSPGQGFNEQFFGPGTRLTVL.

The chain has TRBV9 and TRBJ2-2; 7 nucleotides match TRBD2. The CDR3 totals 16 residues. Germline values: CDR1 SGDLS, CDR2 YYNGEE. V gave up 2 bases and J gave up 2 bases; unmatched junction bases: 6. The CDR3: CASSVPLAANTGELFF. CDR3 DNA: TGTGCCAGCAGCGTCCCGCTAGCGGCCAACACCGGGGAGCTGTTTTTT.

The chain joins TRBV2 to TRBJ2-7; no reliable D call. The germline CDR1 and CDR2 sequences are SNHLY and FYNNEI. V lost 1 base and J 1 base, leaving 5 bases between the germline ends. This CDR3 is 13 amino acids long. CDR3 nucleotide sequence: TGTGCCAGCAGTGAAGTCGGTTCCTACGAGCAGTACTTC. This encodes CASSEVGSYEQYF.

The chain employs TRBV2 and TRBJ2-2, with 7 positions matching TRBD2. The germline CDR1 and CDR2 sequences are SNHLY and FYNNEI. V lost 7 bases and J lost 0; bases outside the gene matches: 5. This CDR3 region has 15 residues. DNA of the CDR3: TGTGCCAGCACCCTAGCGGATCCGAACACCGGGGAGCTGTTTTTT. Translation gives CASTLADPNTGELFF.

The chain employs TRBV12-3 or TRBV12-4 and TRBJ2-2, with D uncertain. Trimming shortened V by 7 bases and J by 6 bases, and 6 bases separated the two germline ends. The CDR3 extends over 11 amino acids. This CDR3 is CASKEAGELFF. In DNA, the CDR3 is TGTGCCAGCAAAGAGGCCGGGGAGCTGTTTTTT.